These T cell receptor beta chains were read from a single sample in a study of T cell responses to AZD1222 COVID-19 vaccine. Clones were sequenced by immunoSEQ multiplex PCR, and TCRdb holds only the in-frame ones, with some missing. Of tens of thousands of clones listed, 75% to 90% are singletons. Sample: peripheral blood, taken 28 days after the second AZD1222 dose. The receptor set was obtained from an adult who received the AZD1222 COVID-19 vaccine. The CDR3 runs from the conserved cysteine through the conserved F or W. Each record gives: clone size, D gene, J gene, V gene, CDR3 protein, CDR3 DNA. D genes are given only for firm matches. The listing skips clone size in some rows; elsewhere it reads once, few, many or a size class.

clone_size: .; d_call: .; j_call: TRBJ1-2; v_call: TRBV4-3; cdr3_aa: CASSQVGGAPYYGYTF; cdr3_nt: TGCGCCAGCAGCCAAGTGGGGGGGGCCCCCTACTATGGCTACACCTTC
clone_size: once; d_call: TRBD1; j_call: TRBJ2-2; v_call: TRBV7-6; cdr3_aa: CASSRRTGAVGELFF; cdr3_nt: TGTGCCAGCAGCAGGCGGACAGGGGCGGTCGGGGAGCTGTTTTTT
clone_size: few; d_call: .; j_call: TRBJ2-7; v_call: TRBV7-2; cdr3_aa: CASSLARASGYEQYF; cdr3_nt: TGTGCCAGCAGCTTAGCGCGCGCGTCGGGTTACGAGCAGTACTTC
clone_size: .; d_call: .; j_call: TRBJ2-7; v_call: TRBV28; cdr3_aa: CASGGGPGSVVF; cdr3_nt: TGTGCCAGCGGGGGCGGACCCGGCTCTGTTGTCTTC
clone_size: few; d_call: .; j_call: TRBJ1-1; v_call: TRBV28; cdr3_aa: CASQMMGGRNTEAFF; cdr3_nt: TGTGCCAGCCAAATGATGGGGGGTCGGAACACTGAAGCTTTCTTT
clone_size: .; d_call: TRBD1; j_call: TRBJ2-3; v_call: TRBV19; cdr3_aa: CASTDRQGFTDTQYF; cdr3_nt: TGTGCCAGTACCGACAGACAGGGTTTCACAGATACGCAGTATTTT
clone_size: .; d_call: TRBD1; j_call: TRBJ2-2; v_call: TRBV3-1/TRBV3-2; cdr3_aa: CASSSRTGAGELFF; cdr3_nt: TGTGCCAGCAGCTCCCGGACAGGGGCCGGGGAGCTGTTTTTT
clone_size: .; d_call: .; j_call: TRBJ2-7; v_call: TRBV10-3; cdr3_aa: CAISEYHGGGSYEQYF; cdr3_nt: TGTGCCATCAGTGAGTACCACGGAGGAGGCTCCTACGAGCAGTACTTC
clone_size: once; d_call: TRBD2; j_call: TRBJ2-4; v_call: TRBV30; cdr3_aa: CAWSGGGSKNIQYF; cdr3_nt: TGTGCCTGGAGTGGGGGGGGTTCCAAAAACATTCAGTACTTC
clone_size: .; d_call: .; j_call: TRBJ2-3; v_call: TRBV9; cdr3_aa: CASSVLITDTQYF; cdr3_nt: TGTGCCAGCAGCGTCCTAATCACAGATACGCAGTATTTT
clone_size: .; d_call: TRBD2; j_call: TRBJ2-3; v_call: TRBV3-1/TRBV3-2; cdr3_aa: CASSAGLAGVTDTQYF; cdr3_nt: TGTGCCAGCAGCGCAGGACTAGCGGGGGTCACAGATACGCAGTATTTT
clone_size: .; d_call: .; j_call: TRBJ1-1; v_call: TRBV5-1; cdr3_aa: CASSFSKGGTEAFF; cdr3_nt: TGCGCCAGCAGCTTTTCTAAGGGGGGCACTGAAGCTTTCTTT
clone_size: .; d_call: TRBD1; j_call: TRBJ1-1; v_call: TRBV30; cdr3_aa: CAWRAGTGVRKSEAFF; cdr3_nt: TGTGCCTGGAGGGCCGGGACAGGGGTTAGGAAATCTGAAGCTTTCTTT
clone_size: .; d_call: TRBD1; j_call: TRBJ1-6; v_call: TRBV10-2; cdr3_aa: CASSRGQGTPLHF; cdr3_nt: TGCGCCAGCAGCAGGGGGCAAGGAACACCCCTCCACTTT
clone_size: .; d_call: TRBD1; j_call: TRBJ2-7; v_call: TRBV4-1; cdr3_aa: CASTMTGGTSYEQYF; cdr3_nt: TGCGCCAGCACAATGACAGGGGGCACCTCCTACGAGCAGTACTTC
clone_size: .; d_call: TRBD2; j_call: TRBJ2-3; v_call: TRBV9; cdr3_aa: CASSVDGLAGGSTDTQYF; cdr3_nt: TGTGCCAGCAGCGTAGATGGACTAGCGGGGGGAAGCACAGATACGCAGTATTTT
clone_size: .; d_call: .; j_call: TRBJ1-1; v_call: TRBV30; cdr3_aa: CAWSVLGVNTEAFF; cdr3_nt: TGTGCCTGGAGTGTACTTGGGGTGAACACTGAAGCTTTCTTT
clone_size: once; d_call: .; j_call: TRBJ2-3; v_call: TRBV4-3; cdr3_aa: CASSQGSGPMARADTQYF; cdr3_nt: TGCGCCAGCAGCCAAGGATCCGGCCCCATGGCGAGAGCAGATACGCAGTATTTT
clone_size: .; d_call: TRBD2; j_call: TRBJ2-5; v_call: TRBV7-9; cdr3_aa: CASSHKGGGGEYQETQYF; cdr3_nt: TGTGCCAGCAGCCATAAAGGTGGCGGGGGAGAGTACCAAGAGACCCAGTACTTC
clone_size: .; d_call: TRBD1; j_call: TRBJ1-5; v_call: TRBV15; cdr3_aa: CATSRGQRDNNQPQHF; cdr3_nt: TGTGCCACCAGCAGGGGACAGAGGGATAACAATCAGCCCCAGCATTTT
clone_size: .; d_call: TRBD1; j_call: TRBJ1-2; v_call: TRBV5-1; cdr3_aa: CASSLEFGGQGVGGYTF; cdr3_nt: TGCGCCAGCAGCTTGGAATTCGGGGGACAGGGAGTGGGTGGCTACACCTTC
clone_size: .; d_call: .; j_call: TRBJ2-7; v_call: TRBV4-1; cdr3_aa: CASSQADGEQYF; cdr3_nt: TGCGCCAGCAGCCAAGCCGACGGCGAGCAGTACTTC
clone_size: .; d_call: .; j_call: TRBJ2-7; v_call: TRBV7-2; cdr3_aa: CASSFSMGERVYEQYF; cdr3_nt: TGTGCCAGCAGCTTTTCTATGGGAGAACGAGTTTACGAGCAGTACTTC
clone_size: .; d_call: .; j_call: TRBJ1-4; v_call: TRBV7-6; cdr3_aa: CASSRTATNEKLFF; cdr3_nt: TGTGCCAGCAGCCGGACAGCAACTAATGAAAAACTGTTTTTT
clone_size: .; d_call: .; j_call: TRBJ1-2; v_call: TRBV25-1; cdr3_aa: CASSAQGSGYTF; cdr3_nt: TGTGCCAGCAGCGCACAGGGAAGCGGCTACACCTTC
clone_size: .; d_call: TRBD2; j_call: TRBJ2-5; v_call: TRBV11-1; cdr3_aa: CASNERGGFQETQYF; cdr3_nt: TGTGCCAGCAATGAGCGGGGGGGCTTCCAAGAGACCCAGTACTTC
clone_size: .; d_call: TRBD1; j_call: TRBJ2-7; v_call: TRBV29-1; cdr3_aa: CSVGTGGSKQYF; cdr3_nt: TGCAGCGTGGGGACAGGGGGCTCTAAGCAGTACTTC
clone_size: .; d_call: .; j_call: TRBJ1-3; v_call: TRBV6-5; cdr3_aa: CANKDSRNTIYF; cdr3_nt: TGTGCCAACAAAGACAGTAGAAACACCATATATTTT